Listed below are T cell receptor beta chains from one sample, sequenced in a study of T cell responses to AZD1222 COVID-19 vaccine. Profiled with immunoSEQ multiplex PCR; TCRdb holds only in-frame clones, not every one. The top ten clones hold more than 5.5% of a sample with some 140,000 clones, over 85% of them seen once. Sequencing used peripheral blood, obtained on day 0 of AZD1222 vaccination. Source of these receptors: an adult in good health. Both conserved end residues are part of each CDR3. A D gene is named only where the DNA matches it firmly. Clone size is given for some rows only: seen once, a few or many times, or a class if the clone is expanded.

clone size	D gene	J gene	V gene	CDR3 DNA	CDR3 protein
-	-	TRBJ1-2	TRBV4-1	TGCGCCAGCAGCCAAGATTTAGCGAGAGGCTACACCTTC	CASSQDLARGYTF
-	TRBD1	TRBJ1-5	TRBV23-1	TGCGCCAGCATTTACAGGGACAGTAGCAATCAGCCCCAGCATTTT	CASIYRDSSNQPQHF
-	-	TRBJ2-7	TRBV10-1	TGCGCCAGCAGGGGAAGACGGGACGCCACCTACGAGCAGTACTTC	CASRGRRDATYEQYF
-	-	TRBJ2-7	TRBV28	TGTGCCAGCAGTTTATGGATCGAGGGAGCTTACGAGCAGTACTTC	CASSLWIEGAYEQYF
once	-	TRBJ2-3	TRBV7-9	TGTGCCAGCAGCTCGGAGGGGTCCACAGATACGCAGTATTTT	CASSSEGSTDTQYF
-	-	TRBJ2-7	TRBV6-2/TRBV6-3	TGTGCCAGCAGTTACTCGGTTAGGGGGTACTCCTACGAGCAGTACTTC	CASSYSVRGYSYEQYF
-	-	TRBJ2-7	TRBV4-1	TGCGCCAGCAGCCAAGATCCGGACAGCACCTACGAGCAGTACTTC	CASSQDPDSTYEQYF
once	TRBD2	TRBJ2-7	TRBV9	TGTGCCAGCAGCGTAGCGGGAGGAACCTACGAGCAGTACTTC	CASSVAGGTYEQYF
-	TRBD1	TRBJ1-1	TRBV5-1	TGCGCCAGCAGCCCCGGGACAGGGATTATAGGCACTGAAGCTTTCTTT	CASSPGTGIIGTEAFF
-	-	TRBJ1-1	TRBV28	TGTGCCAGCAGTTTAACACCCCGACAGAGCGGGTTCGCTGAAGCTTTCTTT	CASSLTPRQSGFAEAFF
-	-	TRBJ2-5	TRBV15	TGTGCCACCAGCAGAGATCCCGGGGGTTACCAAGAGACCCAGTACTTC	CATSRDPGGYQETQYF
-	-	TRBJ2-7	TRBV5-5	TGTGCCAGCAGCCTTGAGCGCTACGAGCAGTACTTC	CASSLERYEQYF
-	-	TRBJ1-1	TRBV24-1	TGTGCCACCAGTGTCACAGGGTCAATGAACACTGAAGCTTTCTTT	CATSVTGSMNTEAFF
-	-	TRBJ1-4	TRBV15	TGTGCCACCAGCAGGATGACGGCAACTAATGAAAAACTGTTTTTT	CATSRMTATNEKLFF
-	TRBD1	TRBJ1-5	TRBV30	TGTGCCTGGACAGGCGGCCTGGCCTTACGGGACAGGGTAGGAAATCAGCCCCAGCATTTT	CAWTGGLALRDRVGNQPQHF
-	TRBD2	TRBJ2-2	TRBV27	TGTGCCAGCAGTTTCGCGGGAGTATTAGGCGGGGAGCTGTTTTTT	CASSFAGVLGGELFF
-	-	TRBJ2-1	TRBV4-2	TGTGCCAGCAGCCACCCCCCAAGCGGCTACAATGAGCAGTTCTTC	CASSHPPSGYNEQFF
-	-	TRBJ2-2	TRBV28	TGTGCCAGCAGTTTTGGTGACAGGCACGCCGGGGAGCTGTTTTTT	CASSFGDRHAGELFF
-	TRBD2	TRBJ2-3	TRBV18	TGTGCCAGCTCACCCTCGGGAGGAGATACGCAGTATTTT	CASSPSGGDTQYF
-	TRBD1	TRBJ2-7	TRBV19	TGTGCCAGTAGTCCGGGACAGTACTACGAGCAGTACTTC	CASSPGQYYEQYF
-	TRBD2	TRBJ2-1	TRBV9	TGTGCCAGCAGCGTAAGGGGGCGGGAGGGGGACAATGAGCAGTTCTTC	CASSVRGREGDNEQFF
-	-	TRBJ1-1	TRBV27	TGTGCCAGCAGTTTATTTGGGAACACTGAAGCTTTCTTT	CASSLFGNTEAFF
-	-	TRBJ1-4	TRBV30	TGTGCCTGGAGTGTACAAGGGCGAGAAAAACTGTTTTTT	CAWSVQGREKLFF
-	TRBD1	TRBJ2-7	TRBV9	TGTGCCAGCAGCGGACAGGGGGACTACGAGCAGTACTTC	CASSGQGDYEQYF
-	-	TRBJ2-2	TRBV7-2	TGTGCCAGCAGCTTAGTTGGGTATTCCTCGAACACCGGGGAGCTGTTTTTT	CASSLVGYSSNTGELFF
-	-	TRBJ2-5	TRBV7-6	TGTGCCAGCAGCTTAGAAGCAGGGAGGGAGACCCAGTACTTC	CASSLEAGRETQYF
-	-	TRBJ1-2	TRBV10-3	TGTGCCATCAGTGGGGGAGGTGATGGGAATGGCTACACCTTC	CAISGGGDGNGYTF
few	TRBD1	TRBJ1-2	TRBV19	TGTGCCAGTAGCAGGGACAGGTCGGACGGCTACACCTTC	CASSRDRSDGYTF
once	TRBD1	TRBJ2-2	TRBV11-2	TGTGCCAGCAGCGGTACAGGGGGCCAATCCACCGGGGAGCTGTTTTTT	CASSGTGGQSTGELFF
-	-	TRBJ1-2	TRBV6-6	TGTGCCAGCAGTTACGAAACCGGGACCTCGATCGGCTACACCTTC	CASSYETGTSIGYTF
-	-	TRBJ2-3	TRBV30	TGTGCCTGGAGTGCAACAGGGCTGGACACAGATACGCAGTATTTT	CAWSATGLDTDTQYF
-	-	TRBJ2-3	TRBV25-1	TGTGCGGCCCTTGGGGGGCGGAACACAGATACGCAGTATTTT	CAALGGRNTDTQYF
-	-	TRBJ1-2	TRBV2	TGTGCCAGCAGCGTATCAAACTATGGCTACACCTTC	CASSVSNYGYTF
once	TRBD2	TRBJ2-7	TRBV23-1	TGCGCCAGCGGAGCTAGCGGGAGCTCCTACGAGCAGTACTTC	CASGASGSSYEQYF
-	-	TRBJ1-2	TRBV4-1	TGCGCCAGCAGCCAAGAAAGACGGATGATTAACTATGGCTACACCTTC	CASSQERRMINYGYTF
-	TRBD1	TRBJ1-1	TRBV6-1	TGTGCCAGCAGTGAGACACTACAGGGGCGGGCTTTCTTT	CASSETLQGRAFF
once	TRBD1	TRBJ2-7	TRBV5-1	TGCGCCAGCAGCTTGCGGACAGGGGGCTACGAGCAGTACTTC	CASSLRTGGYEQYF
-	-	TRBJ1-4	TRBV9	TGTGCCAGCAGCGTGGACAGTTCAACTAATGAAAAACTGTTTTTT	CASSVDSSTNEKLFF
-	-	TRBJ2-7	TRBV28	TGTGCCAGCAGGTCGGACTCCCTCTATGAGCAGTACTTC	CASRSDSLYEQYF
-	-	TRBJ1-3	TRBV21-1	TGTGCCAGCAGCCCCCGGACCACTCCCGCTACTGGAAACACCATATATTTT	CASSPRTTPATGNTIYF
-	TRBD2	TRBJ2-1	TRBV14	TGTGCCAGCAGCCGGGGAGGGTCCTACAATGAGCAGTTCTTC	CASSRGGSYNEQFF
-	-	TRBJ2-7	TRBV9	TGTGCCAGCAGCCCAGACAGTCGGTTAAGTCCCTACGAGCAGTACTTC	CASSPDSRLSPYEQYF
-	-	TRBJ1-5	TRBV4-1	TGCGCCAGCAGCCACCCGGAGAAGGTCTCGTATAGCAATCAGCCCCAGCATTTT	CASSHPEKVSYSNQPQHF
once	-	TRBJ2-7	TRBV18	TGTGCCAGCTCACCAGGGGGCCGGGGCGAGCAGTACTTC	CASSPGGRGEQYF
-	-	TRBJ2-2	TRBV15	TGTGCCACCAGCATCCCGGGACGGGACGGGGAGCTGTTTTTT	CATSIPGRDGELFF
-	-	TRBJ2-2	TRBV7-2	TGTGCCAGCAGCTTAGACGGGACCTCCGGGGAGCTGTTTTTT	CASSLDGTSGELFF
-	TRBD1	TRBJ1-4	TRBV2	TGTGCCAGCAGTCGGGACAGGGGTAATGAAAAACTGTTTTTT	CASSRDRGNEKLFF
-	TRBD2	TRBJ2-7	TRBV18	TGTGCCAGCTCACCCCAGGGAGGGCTTAGTCACGAGCAGTACTTC	CASSPQGGLSHEQYF
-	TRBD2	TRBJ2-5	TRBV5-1	TGCGCCAGCAGATCAAGCGGGACTTCGCAAGAGACCCAGTACTTC	CASRSSGTSQETQYF
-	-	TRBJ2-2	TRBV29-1	TGCAGCGCAAGCTACCAGCTACAGAACACCGGGGAGCTGTTTTTT	CSASYQLQNTGELFF
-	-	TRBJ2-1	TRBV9	TGTGCCAGCAGCGTAGGAGCGTCTAGCTCCTACAATGAGCAGTTCTTC	CASSVGASSSYNEQFF
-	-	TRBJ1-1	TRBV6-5	TGTGCCAGCAGTTACGAGGGGCCTTTTATGAACACTGAAGCTTTCTTT	CASSYEGPFMNTEAFF
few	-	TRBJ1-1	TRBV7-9	TGTGCCAGCAGCCCCCGAGAGAGGCCTGAAGCTTTCTTT	CASSPRERPEAFF
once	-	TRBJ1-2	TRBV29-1	TGCAGCGCTACAAGTGGGACGGTATTGGGAGGCTACACCTTC	CSATSGTVLGGYTF
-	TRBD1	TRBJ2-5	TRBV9	TGTGCCAGCAGCGGAGGGGGCATGGAGACCCAGTACTTC	CASSGGGMETQYF
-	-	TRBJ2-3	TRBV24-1	TGTGCCACCAGTGATACCCGGACGGAAGCCACAGATACGCAGTATTTT	CATSDTRTEATDTQYF
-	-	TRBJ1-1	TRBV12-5	TGTGCTAGTGGCCCGGCCGGGGCGGCCACTGAAGCTTTCTTT	CASGPAGAATEAFF